This T cell receptor beta chain was identified during a study of blood T cell repertoires in COVID-19 (TCRdb year 2020). Concerning the study at large: Samples from collaborators originated in the United States, Italy and Spain and spanned both the acute and convalescent phases of COVID-19. The repertoires were released in a freely available public database intended as a resource for research on the immune response to SARS-CoV-2. The sample metadata nearly always contained a de-identified subject ID, COVID-19 status, age in years and sex. Where available, HLA class I and class II types were obtained from metadata supplied by the sample provider rather than from assay-based typing. The dataset comprised deeply sampled blood TCRbeta repertoires from subjects exposed to, actively infected with, or recovered from COVID-19. The material from the prospective study consisted of cDNA or gDNA derived from T cells, B-cell-depleted T cells, or PBMCs. Samples came from the ongoing ImmuneRACE study (first 160 participants) plus 1,254 subjects from 6 global collaborators. What the authors observed across the whole study: How much clinical and demographic metadata was included differed by source and by participant, and the metadata was provided uncurated.

Turning to this clone: It has no known antigen specificity. No much larger clonotype is one base removed from it; base qualities were not supplied.

In the prospective study, participants were roughly 18 to 100 years old, resided in approximately 22 geographic areas of the United States, and were enrolled through a virtual design. Cohort assignment in the prospective study relied on participant-reported clinical history from a screening survey and a study questionnaire. Mobile phlebotomists in the prospective study collected whole blood, serum and a nasopharyngeal or oropharyngeal swab from every participant. Additional blood draws and questionnaires over an approximately two-month period could optionally be provided by prospective study participants. Before DNA extraction, prospective study blood samples were shipped either frozen or at room temperature. TCRbeta CDR3 regions were amplified from genomic DNA by means of the immunoSEQ Assay, a bias-controlled multiplex PCR. In the source study's methods: The number of nucleated cells in each sample was estimated by amplification of reference gene primers within the assay. Sequence reads were collapsed and filtered to measure the absolute abundance of every unique TCRbeta CDR3 rearrangement. For each sample, productive Simpson clonality was calculated as the square root of Simpson's diversity index across productive rearrangements. TCRdb took over this immuneACCESS table, retaining in-frame rearrangements with V and J assigned. Such tables are incomplete; in checked studies, under half of the missing clones stem from an unresolved V gene, and the remainder is unexplained. The DNA was the basis for D and trimming; V, J and clone size are from that table. This sample gives 300,000 to 500,000 clones in total; roughly 90% of them show up just once. Of the sample, roughly 2% is held by the ten largest clones.

The junction carries 6 bases between V and J, which are trimmed by 3 bases and 0 bases respectively. The germline V gene encodes CDR1 SGHRS and CDR2 YFSETQ. Spanning cysteine to phenylalanine, the CDR3 consists of 13 amino acids. Only CDR3 DNA is held: 39 bases, read in frame from base 1. Input material: PBMCs or T cells enriched from blood (not recorded which). The chain links TRBV5-1 with TRBJ2-5; the best D guess is TRBD1, with 5 bases matching. The receptor was derived from a woman between 40 and 50 years old with acute COVID-19. The DNA sequence is as follows: TGCGCCAGCAGCTCAGGGTACCAAGAGACCCAGTACTTC. It translates as CASSSGYQETQYF.